Below are 20 T cell receptor beta chains sequenced from a single sample in a study of cytomegalovirus exposure and HLA in healthy donors. Amplification used 60 Vbeta primers and 13 Jbeta primers. Assay: immunoSEQ multiplex PCR; the TCRdb copy retains only in-frame clones and omits some. The repertoire holds more than 80,000 clones, with 64% as singletons. Sequenced input: PBMCs. The receptor source for this set is a man aged 60-69 years in good health and CMV-seronegative.

V is TRBV5-1 and J is TRBJ1-1; D perhaps matches TRBD1 (6 bases). Germline CDR1 reads SGHRS; CDR2 reads YFSETQ. V gave up 1 base and J gave up 4 bases, with 14 bases separating them. The CDR3 is 15 amino acids. In DNA, the CDR3 is TGCGCCAGCAGCTTGCGTACAGGGTTCGTCACTGAAGCTTTCTTT. It yields the protein CASSLRTGFVTEAFF.

This rearrangement joins TRBV7-9 to TRBJ1-4; TRBD1 agrees at 7 bases. Germline V gene data show CDR1 as SEHNR and CDR2 as FQNEAQ (reference sequence). V gave up 5 bases and J gave up 4 bases; unmatched junction bases: 19. This CDR3 is built from 19 residues. The CDR3 nucleotides read TGTGCCAGCAGCCCAATATACGGAATAGACAGGGTTGATAATGAAAAACTGTTTTTT. Translation gives CASSPIYGIDRVDNEKLFF.

The chain is built from TRBV9 and TRBJ2-1, with 7 bases lining up with TRBD1. The V and J ends lost 4 bases and 4 bases, in that order; junction bases with no gene match: 17. This CDR3 region has 18 residues. CDR1 is SGDLS and CDR2 is YYNGEE in the germline V gene. CDR3 in amino acids: CASSPRGTAKESYNEQFF. The DNA for the CDR3 is TGTGCCAGCAGCCCGAGAGGGACAGCCAAAGAATCATACAATGAGCAGTTCTTC.

This clone has a single count. This rearrangement joins TRBV2 to TRBJ2-7; 9 bases align to TRBD2. CDR3 length: 15 residues. Germline CDR1 SNHLY, CDR2 FYNNEI. V shed 7 bases and J 2 bases; nucleotides not matched to a gene: 9. The CDR3 spells CASTGSLAGTYEQYF. The CDR3 coding sequence is TGTGCCAGCACTGGTTCCCTAGCGGGGACCTACGAGCAGTACTTC.

The rearrangement joins TRBV7-9 to TRBJ2-6; 7 bases match TRBD2. Germline values: CDR1 SEHNR, CDR2 FQNEAQ (reference sequence). V shed 3 bases and J 1 base; nucleotides not matched to a gene: 6. The CDR3 consists of 17 residues. CDR3 protein: CASSLGQGGSGANVLTF. The CDR3 nucleotides read TGTGCCAGCAGCTTGGGGCAGGGAGGGTCTGGGGCCAACGTCCTGACTTTC.

The V and J genes are TRBV21-1 and TRBJ2-1; the table calls TRBD2, which could not be checked here. TRBV21-1 counts as a pseudogene. The CDR3 contains 21 residues. The CDR3 is CASSIPRGAGGLPSSYNEQFF. The CDR3 DNA reads TGTGCCAGCAGCATCCCCCGGGGAGCGGGGGGCCTTCCGAGCTCCTACAATGAGCAGTTCTTC.

The CDR3 DNA follows: TGTGCCAGCAGCTCACCCCCACTAGCGGAACTGTACTTC. Encoded protein: CASSSPPLAELYF. The genes are TRBV7-3 and TRBJ2-7; 8 nucleotides line up with TRBD2. The trim removed 4 bases at V and 12 bases at J, leaving 11 bases unmatched. Per germline, CDR1 SGHTA and CDR2 FQGTGA. The CDR3 runs 13 residues.

The rearrangement joins TRBV9 to TRBJ2-7; 9 nucleotides align to TRBD1. CDR3 length: 14 residues. Germline V lookup: CDR1 SGDLS, CDR2 YYNGEE. V lost 3 bases and J lost 5; bases outside the gene matches: 6. In nucleotides, the CDR3 is TGTGCCAGCAGCGGTACAGGGGGCTTTAACGAGCAGTACTTC. As protein: CASSGTGGFNEQYF.

This rearrangement joins TRBV5-1 to TRBJ1-4; 8 nucleotides match TRBD1. The V gene end was trimmed by 2 bases and the J gene end by 5 bases; junction bases not matched to a gene: 5. This CDR3 comprises 15 residues. Germline V gene data show CDR1 as SGHRS and CDR2 as YFSETQ. CDR3 sequence: CASSFQGQENEKLFF. Here the CDR3 DNA reads TGCGCCAGCAGCTTCCAGGGACAGGAGAATGAAAAACTGTTTTTT. The full variable domain, its missing parts supplied by reference TRBV5-1 and TRBJ1-4, is KAGVTQTPRYLIKTRGQQVTLSCSPISGHRSVSWYQQTPGQGLQFLFEYFSETQRNKGNFPGRFSGRQFSNSRSEMNVSTLELGDSALYLCASSFQGQENEKLFFGSGTQLSVL.

The count of this clone is one. V and J are TRBV27 and TRBJ1-6; 7 nucleotides line up with TRBD1. The V gene end was trimmed by 5 bases and the J gene end by 6 bases; junction bases not matched to a gene: 10. The germline V gene has CDR1 MNHEY and CDR2 SMNVEV (reference sequence). This CDR3 has 16 residues. CDR3 DNA: TGTGCCAGCAGTCCCTTTAACAGGGGTAGTAATTCACCCCTCCACTTT. Translation gives CASSPFNRGSNSPLHF.

V and J are TRBV9 and TRBJ1-3, with D perhaps matching TRBD1 (6 bases). Trimming removed 0 bases from V and 2 bases from J, with 6 bases in between. Germline CDR1 is SGDLS and CDR2 is YYNGEE. The CDR3 is 14 amino acids. The CDR3 here is CASSVGTAGNTIYF. The CDR3 region has the DNA TGTGCCAGCAGCGTAGGGACAGCTGGAAACACCATATATTTT.

V gene TRBV5-1 combines with J gene TRBJ2-7, with TRBD1 as a possible D gene (7 bases). Trimming shortened V by 2 bases and J by 2 bases, and 11 bases separated the two germline ends. CDR1 is SGHRS and CDR2 is YFSETQ in the germline V gene. This CDR3 has 14 amino acids. The CDR3 loop is CASSFQGGPYEQYF. In DNA form, the CDR3 reads TGCGCCAGCAGCTTTCAGGGGGGCCCCTACGAGCAGTACTTC. Using reference TRBV5-1 and TRBJ2-7 for the parts outside the CDR3, the full variable domain is KAGVTQTPRYLIKTRGQQVTLSCSPISGHRSVSWYQQTPGQGLQFLFEYFSETQRNKGNFPGRFSGRQFSNSRSEMNVSTLELGDSALYLCASSFQGGPYEQYFGPGTRLTVT.

The rearrangement joins TRBV6-5 to TRBJ2-7, with 8 bases lining up with TRBD2. CDR3 size: 15 residues. Per the germline V gene, CDR1 is MNHEY and CDR2 is SVGAGI. Trimming cost V 7 bases and J 0 bases; bases outside gene matches: 8. The CDR3 sequence: CASTSLAGYSYEQYF. The CDR3 coding sequence is TGTGCCAGCACCTCCTTAGCGGGATACTCCTACGAGCAGTACTTC.

This clone was recorded a few times. This chain joins TRBV10-2 and TRBJ1-1; possibly TRBD1 for D (6 bases). Trimming removed 8 bases at V and 4 bases at J, with 14 bases between. This CDR3 has 13 residues. The germline V gene encodes CDR1 WSHSY and CDR2 SAAADI. The CDR3 reads CASSTGIFTEAFF. The CDR3 DNA sequence: TGCGCCAGCTCAACAGGGATTTTCACTGAAGCTTTCTTT.

This rearrangement joins TRBV6-4 to TRBJ2-7, with D perhaps TRBD2 (6 bases). Trimming stripped 3 bases from V and 5 bases from J, with 14 bases between. Germline loops: CDR1 MRHNA, CDR2 SNTAGT. The CDR3 is 14 amino acids. CDR3 amino acids: CASSEGGDLDEQYF. CDR3 sequence (DNA): TGTGCCAGCAGTGAAGGAGGGGATTTGGACGAGCAGTACTTC.

The chain recombines TRBV5-1 with TRBJ2-2; 9 bases line up with TRBD2. The CDR3 has 16 amino acids. Germline-derived CDR1 and CDR2 are SGHRS and YFSETQ. After removal of 0 bases from V and 6 bases from J, the junction contained 6 bases not matched to a gene. The DNA of the CDR3 is TGCGCCAGCAGCTTGGCCCTGGGACTAGCTCCCGGGGAGCTGTTTTTT. Translation: CASSLALGLAPGELFF.

This chain joins TRBV10-3 and TRBJ1-2; D is unresolved. The CDR3 consists of 13 residues. Trimming took 0 bases from V and 8 from J, leaving 10 bases between them. Germline CDR1 is ENHRY and CDR2 is SYGVKD. The CDR3 DNA is TGTGCCATCAGTGAGTCGGAGGTCCTAGGCTACACCTTC. Protein: CAISESEVLGYTF.

The rearrangement links TRBV6-4 to TRBJ2-1, with 7 bases identical to TRBD1. The junction had 13 bases not matched to a gene; V was cut back by 6 bases and J by 8 bases. Looked up from germline, CDR1 is MRHNA and CDR2 is SNTAGT. The CDR3 runs 15 residues. The DNA for the CDR3 is TGTGCCAGCAGCGACGGGACAGCAAGGTGGGATGAGCAGTTCTTC. As protein: CASSDGTARWDEQFF.

V is TRBV5-1 and J is TRBJ1-1, with a weak D call TRBD1 (6 bases). Deletions cut 0 bases from V and 3 bases from J, with 9 bases between. The CDR3 is 14 residues long. Per the germline V gene, CDR1 is SGHRS and CDR2 is YFSETQ. The CDR3 DNA reads as TGCGCCAGCAGCTTGGACAGGGTGGACACTGAAGCTTTCTTT. This translates into CASSLDRVDTEAFF.

This clone was seen more than once but under ten times. The chain has TRBV13 and TRBJ1-2, with 7 bases matching TRBD1. Unmatched junction bases numbered 4, after V lost 0 bases and J lost 3 bases. This CDR3 comprises 15 residues. The germline V gene encodes CDR1 PRHDT and CDR2 FYEKMQ (reference sequence). The CDR3 DNA reads TGTGCCAGCAGCTTAGGAGGGGGCAGGTACTATGGCTACACCTTC. It encodes CASSLGGGRYYGYTF.